A single sample gave rise to the 17 T cell receptor beta chains below, sequenced in a study of Ad26.COV2.S vaccination and SARS-CoV-2 variants. Sequencing used immunoSEQ multiplex PCR; TCRdb keeps in-frame clones, though not all of them. Among over 450,000 clones listed, 80% to 90% were seen once. The treatment: roughly 20 received Ad26.COV2.S at low or high dose, single or two shots; about 5 received placebo; per-sample allocation not given. Samples were taken on day 63 after the first vaccine or placebo injection. The source was peripheral blood, collected in a trial of Ad26.COV2.S vaccine versus placebo. Receptor source: a person aged 18-60 years who received the Ad26.COV2.S COVID-19 vaccine or a placebo.

This chain connects TRBV6-4 to TRBJ2-1; TRBD2 matches at 7 bases. The germline CDR1 and CDR2 sequences are MRHNA and SNTAGT. The trim removed 3 bases at V and 6 bases at J, leaving 5 bases unmatched. The CDR3 runs 14 residues. This CDR3 reads CASSEREGPNEQFF. The DNA for the CDR3 is TGTGCCAGCAGTGAAAGGGAGGGCCCCAATGAGCAGTTCTTC.

The chain employs TRBV30 and TRBJ1-1; D is uncertain. Deletions cut 6 bases from V and 3 bases from J, with 14 bases between. Looked up from germline, CDR1 is GTSNPN and CDR2 is SVGIG (reference sequence). CDR3 length: 13 residues. The CDR3 nucleotides read TGTGCCTGCTTTCACGGGCTGGACACTGAAGCTTTCTTT. Encoded protein: CACFHGLDTEAFF.

The V call is TRBV11-3, the J call TRBJ2-1, with 9 bases lining up with TRBD2. The CDR3 extends over 16 amino acids. Germline V gene lookup returns CDR1 SGHNT and CDR2 YENEEA. With V trimmed by 1 base and J by 0 bases, 1 base remained unmatched. The CDR3 bases are TGTGCCAGCAGCTTAGGTAGCGGGAGCTCCTACAATGAGCAGTTCTTC. As protein: CASSLGSGSSYNEQFF. The full variable domain, its missing parts supplied by reference TRBV11-3 and TRBJ2-1, is EAGVVQSPRYKIIEKKQPVAFWCNPISGHNTLYWYLQNLGQGPELLIRYENEEAVDDSQLPKDRFSAERLKGVDSTLKIQPAELGDSAVYLCASSLGSGSSYNEQFFGPGTRLTVL.

The chain couples TRBV28 to TRBJ1-1, with D perhaps TRBD1 (5 bases). Germline-derived CDR1 and CDR2 are MDHEN and SYDVKM. V lost 5 bases and J lost 2, with 12 bases in between. This CDR3 has 14 residues. Here the CDR3 reads CASSVGGTNTEAFF. CDR3 bases: TGTGCCAGCAGTGTGGGGGGAACAAACACTGAAGCTTTCTTT.

The chain uses TRBV9 and TRBJ1-6, with D tentatively TRBD1 (5 bases). This CDR3 region has 13 residues. CDR1 is SGDLS, CDR2 YYNGEE, per germline. V gave up 5 bases and J gave up 10 bases, with 13 bases separating them. CDR3 sequence reads: CASSGLGGSPLHF. In DNA, the CDR3 is TGTGCCAGCAGTGGACTCGGGGGGTCACCCCTCCACTTT.

The genes are TRBV3-1 (or the pseudogene TRBV3-2) and TRBJ2-3; no definite D call. Germline V gene sequence: CDR1 LGHDT, CDR2 YNNKEL (reference sequence). The CDR3 length is 12 residues. V was clipped by 1 base and J by 6 bases, with 5 bases between them. DNA for the CDR3: TGTGCCAGCAGCCAAGTAGGTGATACGCAGTATTTT. Its protein product is CASSQVGDTQYF.

The CDR3 region is CASRRQGAGYNSPLHF. The CDR3, as DNA: TGTGCCAGCAGGAGACAGGGGGCTGGTTATAATTCACCCCTCCACTTT. The chain couples TRBV11-2 to TRBJ1-6, with 10 bases identical to TRBD1. Losses at the gene ends were 6 bases for V and 4 bases for J; bases not matched to a gene: 6. CDR3 length equals 16 residues. Germline V gene lookup returns CDR1 SGHAT and CDR2 FQNNGV. The whole variable domain, filled in from reference TRBV11-2 and TRBJ1-6, reads EAGVAQSPRYKIIEKRQSVAFWCNPISGHATLYWYQQILGQGPKLLIQFQNNGVVDDSQLPKDRFSAERLKGVDSTLKIQPAKLEDSAVYLCASRRQGAGYNSPLHFGNGTRLTVT.

The chain links TRBV5-4 to TRBJ1-1; D unresolved. The germline V gene encodes CDR1 SGHNT and CDR2 YYREEE (reference sequence). V gave up 4 bases and J gave up 1 base, with 8 bases separating them. This CDR3 contains 13 residues. Written as DNA, the CDR3 is TGTGCCAGCAGCAGGACTTCGAACACTGAAGCTTTCTTT. It codes for CASSRTSNTEAFF.

CDR3 region: CAAGRAGVSYEQYF. CDR3 in DNA: TGCGCCGCGGGACGGGCAGGGGTGAGCTACGAGCAGTACTTC. V is TRBV4-1 and J is TRBJ2-7; D is tentatively TRBD1 or TRBD2 (6 bases each). The CDR3 is made up of 14 amino acids. V dropped 11 bases and J dropped 3 bases, with 20 bases sitting between them. Germline lookup yields CDR1 MGHRA and CDR2 YSYEKL.

The genes are TRBV9 and TRBJ2-7, with D possibly being TRBD2 (6 bases). Germline CDR1 SGDLS, CDR2 YYNGEE. This CDR3 region has 14 residues. V was clipped by 3 bases and J by 4 bases, with 14 bases between them. The CDR3 sequence: CASSDGGPTYEQYF. The CDR3 nucleotides read TGTGCCAGCAGCGACGGGGGACCCACTTACGAGCAGTACTTC.

This chain uses TRBV19 with TRBJ1-3, with D perhaps matching TRBD1 (5 bases). From germline, CDR1 is LNHDA and CDR2 SQIVND (reference sequence). Deletions cut 4 bases from V and 0 bases from J, with 13 bases between. CDR3 length: 16 residues. The CDR3 DNA reads as TGTGCCAGTAGTACCGAGGGGTGGCACTCTGGAAACACCATATATTTT. Its translation: CASSTEGWHSGNTIYF. Combining the CDR3 with reference TRBV19 and TRBJ1-3 gives the whole variable domain DGGITQSPKYLFRKEGQNVTLSCEQNLNHDAMYWYRQDPGQGLRLIYYSQIVNDFQKGDIAEGYSVSREKKESFPLTVTSAQKNPTAFYLCASSTEGWHSGNTIYFGEGSWLTVV.

The genes are TRBV5-1 and TRBJ2-3; 7 bases are shared with TRBD1. Germline CDR1 SGHRS, CDR2 YFSETQ. V was clipped by 4 bases and J by 0 bases; unmatched bases: 14. CDR3 length: 18 amino acids. The CDR3 protein is CASSPSTGSGASTDTQYF. CDR3 DNA: TGCGCCAGCAGCCCCTCGACAGGGAGTGGGGCTAGCACAGATACGCAGTATTTT.

V gene TRBV10-3 combines with J gene TRBJ1-1; 7 bases agree with TRBD1. The V gene's germline CDR1 is ENHRY and CDR2 SYGVKD. After removal of 0 bases from V and 6 bases from J, the junction contained 4 bases not matched to a gene. The CDR3 has 14 residues. The DNA for the CDR3 is TGTGCCATCAGTGAGTCGACAGGGACCTCTGAAGCTTTCTTT. This sequence encodes CAISESTGTSEAFF.

The chain employs TRBV6-6 and TRBJ1-5, with D hard to call. CDR3 size: 16 residues. Germline values: CDR1 MNHNY, CDR2 SVGAGI (reference sequence). V gave up 7 bases and J gave up 1 base, with 17 bases separating them. The CDR3 DNA is TGTGCCAGCAAAACCCAAGAGGGTGGGAGCAATCAGCCCCAGCATTTT. Its translation: CASKTQEGGSNQPQHF.

The chain carries TRBV7-9 and TRBJ1-3; 7 nucleotides align to TRBD1. After removal of 0 bases from V and 0 bases from J, the junction contained 5 bases not matched to a gene. There are 17 residues in the CDR3. Germline V lookup: CDR1 SEHNR, CDR2 FQNEAQ (reference sequence). The CDR3 DNA follows: TGTGCCAGCAGCTTAGCTGGCGGGACAGACTCTGGAAACACCATATATTTT. Residues: CASSLAGGTDSGNTIYF.

The V call is TRBV6-5, the J call TRBJ2-1; TRBD2 aligns across 10 bases. This CDR3 has 15 residues. The V segment lost 6 bases and the J segment 4 bases; nucleotides outside the gene matches: 6. The germline gives CDR1 MNHEY, CDR2 SVGAGI. In DNA, the CDR3 is TGTGCCAGCAGACGACGGACTAGCGGTTACAATGAGCAGTTCTTC. Translating it yields CASRRRTSGYNEQFF.

This clone was recorded a few times. The CDR3 coding sequence is TGTGCCAGCAGACAACTGGGACAGGGTAATCAGCCCCAGCATTTT. This sequence encodes CASRQLGQGNQPQHF. The chain carries TRBV6-6 and TRBJ1-5; 9 nucleotides align to TRBD1. Unmatched junction bases numbered 7, after V lost 6 bases and J lost 4 bases. This CDR3 region has 15 residues. From germline, CDR1 is MNHNY and CDR2 SVGAGI (reference sequence).